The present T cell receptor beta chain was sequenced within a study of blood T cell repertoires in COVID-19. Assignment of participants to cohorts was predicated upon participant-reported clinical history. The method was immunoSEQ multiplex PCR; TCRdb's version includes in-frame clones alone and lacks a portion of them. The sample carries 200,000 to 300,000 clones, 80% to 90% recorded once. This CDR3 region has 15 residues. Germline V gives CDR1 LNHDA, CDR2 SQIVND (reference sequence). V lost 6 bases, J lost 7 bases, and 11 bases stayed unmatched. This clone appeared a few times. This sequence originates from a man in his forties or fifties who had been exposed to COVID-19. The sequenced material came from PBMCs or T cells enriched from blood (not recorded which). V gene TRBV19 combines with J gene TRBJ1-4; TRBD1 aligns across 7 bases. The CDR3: CASRESTGLGEKLFF. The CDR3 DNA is TGTGCCAGTAGAGAATCGACAGGGTTGGGTGAAAAACTGTTTTTT.